This TCR beta chain was captured by sequencing in a study of blood T cell repertoires in COVID-19. Study background: Material from acute and convalescent COVID-19 was sourced from the United States, Italy and Spain. From T cells, B-cell-depleted T cells, or PBMCs came the material, which was cDNA or gDNA.

This CDR3 is built from 15 residues. CDR1 MGHRA and CDR2 YSYEKL come from the germline V gene. The ends were cut back, 0 bases at V and 6 bases at J, with 13 bases in the middle. Authors' methods: Amplified reference gene primers provided the basis for estimating nucleated cell counts. Assay: immunoSEQ multiplex PCR; the TCRdb copy retains only in-frame clones and omits some. The V and J calls and clone size come from that table; D and trimming were worked out from the DNA. The repertoire has about 110,000 clones, about four fifths of them found once; the top ten carry around 4.2%. The chain uses TRBV4-1 and TRBJ2-3, with D possibly TRBD2 on 7 matching bases. Sequencing input: peripheral blood. This TCR derives from a human donor in a cohort sampled during active COVID-19. CDR3 coding DNA: TGCGCCAGCAGCCAAGAGGAAGGGGGGGTGGATACGCAGTATTTT. Amino acids: CASSQEEGGVDTQYF.